One and the same sample provided the 4 T cell receptor beta chains below, sequenced in a study of T cell responses to AZD1222 COVID-19 vaccine. Generated by immunoSEQ multiplex PCR, the TCRdb table keeps only in-frame clones and is missing some. Altogether roughly 120,000 clones are present, roughly 89% being singletons, with the ten largest covering approximately 8.4%. The sequenced sample was peripheral blood, obtained on day 0 of AZD1222 vaccination. These receptors were obtained from an adult in good health.

The V gene is TRBV3-1 (or the pseudogene TRBV3-2), the J gene TRBJ2-1, with a possible D match to TRBD2 (5 bases). V was pared by 0 bases and J by 9 bases, with 9 bases between. Per the germline V gene, CDR1 is LGHDT and CDR2 is YNNKEL (reference sequence). The CDR3 sequence is 13 residues long. The CDR3 nucleotides read TGTGCCAGCAGCCAAGATCGAGAGGGTGAGCAGTTCTTC. Protein sequence: CASSQDREGEQFF.

This clone appeared once. The CDR3 here is CASSLGGTDRRAGNTIYF. The CDR3 DNA follows: TGTGCCAGCAGCTTAGGTGGGACGGACAGGCGGGCTGGAAACACCATATATTTT. The chain combines TRBV7-9 with TRBJ1-3; 7 bases are shared with TRBD1. V lost 1 base to trimming and J lost 2 bases; unmatched junction nucleotides: 11. This CDR3 has 18 residues. Germline V gene lookup returns CDR1 SEHNR and CDR2 FQNEAQ (reference sequence).

This chain uses TRBV27 with TRBJ1-2; 7 bases align to TRBD1. The V gene's germline CDR1 is MNHEY and CDR2 SMNVEV (reference sequence). V shed 6 bases, J shed 2 bases, and the junction held 3 bases outside the gene matches. This CDR3 region has 13 residues. This CDR3 reads CASRLQGNYGYTF. In DNA form, the CDR3 reads TGTGCCAGCAGGTTACAGGGGAACTATGGCTACACCTTC.

V and J are TRBV6-6 and TRBJ1-1; TRBD1 matches 10 bases. Germline CDR1 MNHNY, CDR2 SVGAGI (reference sequence). The CDR3 is 13 amino acids. V shed 8 bases, J shed 10 bases, and the junction held 10 bases outside the gene matches. CDR3 loop: CASQGQGMGRAFF. CDR3 nucleotides: TGTGCCAGCCAGGGACAGGGGATGGGGCGAGCTTTCTTT.